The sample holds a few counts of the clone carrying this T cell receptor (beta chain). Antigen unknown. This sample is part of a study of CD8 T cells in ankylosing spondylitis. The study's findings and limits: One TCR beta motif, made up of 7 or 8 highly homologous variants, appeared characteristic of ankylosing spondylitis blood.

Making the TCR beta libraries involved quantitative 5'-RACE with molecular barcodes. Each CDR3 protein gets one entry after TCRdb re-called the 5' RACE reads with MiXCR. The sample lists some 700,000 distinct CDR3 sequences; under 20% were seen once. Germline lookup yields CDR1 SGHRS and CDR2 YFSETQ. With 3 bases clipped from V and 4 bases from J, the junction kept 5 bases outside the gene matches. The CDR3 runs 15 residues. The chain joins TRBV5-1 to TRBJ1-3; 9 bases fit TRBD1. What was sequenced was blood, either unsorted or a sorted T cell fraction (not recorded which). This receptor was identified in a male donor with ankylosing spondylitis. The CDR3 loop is CASSSGTGSGNTIYF. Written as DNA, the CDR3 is TGCGCCAGCAGCTCCGGGACAGGGTCCGGAAACACCATATATTTT.